These 10 T cell receptor beta chains share one sample of origin, sequenced in a study of blood T cell repertoires in COVID-19. Sequencing used immunoSEQ multiplex PCR; TCRdb keeps in-frame clones, though not all of them. The profile shows 300,000 to 400,000 clones, around 90% of them singletons. Material: peripheral blood. These receptors were collected from a woman aged 30 to 39 with COVID-19, enrolled during active disease.

The chain has TRBV19 and TRBJ1-5; maybe TRBD1 (5 bases). The V end lost 2 bases, the J end lost 6 bases, and 8 bases lay between the germline ends. CDR3 length equals 13 residues. Germline CDR1 is LNHDA and CDR2 is SQIVND (reference sequence). CDR3 nucleotide sequence: TGTGCCAGTAGTATACAGGGAAGTCAGCCCCAGCATTTT. Protein: CASSIQGSQPQHF. Using reference TRBV19 and TRBJ1-5 for the parts outside the CDR3, the full variable domain is DGGITQSPKYLFRKEGQNVTLSCEQNLNHDAMYWYRQDPGQGLRLIYYSQIVNDFQKGDIAEGYSVSREKKESFPLTVTSAQKNPTAFYLCASSIQGSQPQHFGDGTRLSIL.

On this clone itself: Within the sample, other DNA sequences also encode this same CDR3. The rearrangement links TRBV12-3 or TRBV12-4 to TRBJ1-2; D call uncertain. The CDR3 length is 13 residues. V was pared by 3 bases and J by 2 bases, with 7 bases between. CDR3 bases: TGTGCCAGCAGTTTCCCGGGGAACTATGGCTACACCTTC. This sequence encodes CASSFPGNYGYTF.

This clone was observed once. The V call is TRBV5-4, the J call TRBJ2-3; the match to TRBD1 covers 7 bases. The CDR3 is 17 residues long. V lost 4 bases to trimming and J lost 0 bases; unmatched junction nucleotides: 11. Germline V gene lookup returns CDR1 SGHNT and CDR2 YYREEE (reference sequence). CDR3 amino acids: CASSVPGQFGSTDTQYF. The CDR3 DNA reads as TGTGCCAGCAGCGTACCGGGACAGTTCGGGAGCACAGATACGCAGTATTTT.

The chain joins TRBV7-7 to TRBJ1-4; 9 bases line up with TRBD1. The V gene's germline CDR1 is SSHAT and CDR2 FNYEAQ (reference sequence). The CDR3 extends over 15 amino acids. The V and J ends lost 5 bases and 4 bases, in that order; junction bases with no gene match: 5. The CDR3 coding sequence is TGTGCCAGCAGCGTAACAGGGGGCTTTAATGAAAAACTGTTTTTT. Translation: CASSVTGGFNEKLFF.

This chain connects TRBV30 to TRBJ1-1; perhaps TRBD1 as D (6 bases). The ends were cut back, 4 bases at V and 1 base at J, with 7 bases in the middle. Per germline, CDR1 GTSNPN and CDR2 SVGIG (reference sequence). This CDR3 has 12 amino acids. CDR3 protein: CAWTTGNTEAFF. The CDR3 nucleotides are TGTGCCTGGACGACAGGGAACACTGAAGCTTTCTTT.

The chain has TRBV19 and TRBJ1-2, with 8 bases identical to TRBD1. The CDR3 spans 15 residues. V dropped 3 bases and J dropped 0; count of bases not matched to a gene: 3. Germline lookup yields CDR1 LNHDA and CDR2 SQIVND (reference sequence). The CDR3: CASSMGQAPNYGYTF. The DNA of the CDR3 is TGTGCCAGTAGTATGGGACAGGCACCTAACTATGGCTACACCTTC.

This chain links TRBV27 with TRBJ2-2; 11 bases line up with TRBD2. The CDR3 is 19 amino acids. CDR1 MNHEY and CDR2 SMNVEV come from the germline V gene (reference sequence). J lost 1 base, V lost 5 bases, and 12 bases had no gene match. This CDR3 reads CASSPQGGLAGGNTGELFF. The CDR3 DNA reads as TGTGCCAGCAGTCCCCAGGGGGGGCTAGCGGGAGGGAACACCGGGGAGCTGTTTTTT.

J is TRBJ1-4 and V is TRBV28, with 8 bases identical to TRBD1. The CDR3 spans 14 residues. The V segment lost 4 bases and the J segment 8 bases; nucleotides outside the gene matches: 6. Germline CDR1 is MDHEN and CDR2 is SYDVKM. Here the CDR3 DNA reads TGTGCCAGCAGTTCTGGACAGGGTTGGGAAAAACTGTTTTTT. This sequence encodes CASSSGQGWEKLFF.

The V gene is TRBV6-5, the J gene TRBJ1-1; D is ambiguous. The V and J ends lost 0 bases and 1 base respectively, with 9 bases between them. This CDR3 contains 15 residues. Germline lookup yields CDR1 MNHEY and CDR2 SVGAGI. For the CDR3, the DNA is TGTGCCAGCAGTTACTCCCGGGAAAAGAACACTGAAGCTTTCTTT. It yields the protein CASSYSREKNTEAFF.

The rearrangement uses TRBV5-4 and TRBJ2-7; 7 nucleotides line up with TRBD2. With V trimmed by 4 bases and J by 0 bases, 1 base remained unmatched. Germline CDR1 is SGHNT and CDR2 is YYREEE (reference sequence). The CDR3 is made up of 13 amino acids. This chain's CDR3 is CASSSGVSYEQYF. The CDR3 DNA sequence: TGTGCCAGCAGCAGCGGGGTCTCCTACGAGCAGTACTTC.